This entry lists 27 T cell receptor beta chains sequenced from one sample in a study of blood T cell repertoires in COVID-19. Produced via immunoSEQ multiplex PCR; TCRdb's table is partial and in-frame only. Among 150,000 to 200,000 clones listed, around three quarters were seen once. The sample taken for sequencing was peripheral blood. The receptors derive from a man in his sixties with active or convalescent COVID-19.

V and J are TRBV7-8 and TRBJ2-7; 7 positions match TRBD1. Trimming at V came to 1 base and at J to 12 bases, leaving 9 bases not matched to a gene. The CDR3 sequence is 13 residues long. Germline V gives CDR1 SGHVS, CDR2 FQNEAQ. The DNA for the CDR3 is TGTGCCAGCAGCTTAGATTCGACAGGGCGTACGTACTTC. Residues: CASSLDSTGRTYF.

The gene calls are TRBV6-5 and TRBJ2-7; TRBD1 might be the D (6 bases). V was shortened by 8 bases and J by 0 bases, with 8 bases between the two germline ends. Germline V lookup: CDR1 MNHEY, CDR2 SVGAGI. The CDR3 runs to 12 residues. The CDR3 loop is CASRDTSYEQYF. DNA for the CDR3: TGTGCCAGCCGGGACACCTCCTACGAGCAGTACTTC.

The CDR3 sequence: CATSDPLAGGRDTQYF. DNA for the CDR3: TGTGCCACCAGTGACCCCCTAGCGGGAGGGCGGGATACGCAGTATTTT. The V call is TRBV24-1, the J call TRBJ2-3, with 12 bases matching TRBD2. V lost 4 bases and J lost 6; bases outside the gene matches: 7. The CDR3 runs 16 residues. Per the germline V gene, CDR1 is KGHDR and CDR2 is SFDVKD.

The CDR3 nucleotides read TGTGCCAGCTCGCAAGAACAGGGGTCTCCACCTGAAGCTTTCTTT. Protein sequence: CASSQEQGSPPEAFF. This rearrangement joins TRBV18 to TRBJ1-1; 7 nucleotides align to TRBD1. CDR1 and CDR2 from the germline V gene are KGHSH and LQKENI. CDR3 size: 15 residues. Germline trimming cut 6 bases from V and 6 bases from J; bases unmatched to any gene: 13.

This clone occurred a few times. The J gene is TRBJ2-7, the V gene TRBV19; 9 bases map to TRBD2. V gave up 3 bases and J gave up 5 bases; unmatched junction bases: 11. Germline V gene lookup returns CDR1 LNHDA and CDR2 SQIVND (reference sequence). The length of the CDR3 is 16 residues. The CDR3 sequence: CASSILTSGRFNEQYF. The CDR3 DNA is TGTGCCAGTAGTATTTTAACGAGCGGGAGGTTCAACGAGCAGTACTTC. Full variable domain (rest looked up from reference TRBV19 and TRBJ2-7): DGGITQSPKYLFRKEGQNVTLSCEQNLNHDAMYWYRQDPGQGLRLIYYSQIVNDFQKGDIAEGYSVSREKKESFPLTVTSAQKNPTAFYLCASSILTSGRFNEQYFGPGTRLTVT.

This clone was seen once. The CDR3: CASSTSPPGQGESPLHF. The CDR3, as DNA: TGTGCCAGCAGCACCTCACCTCCGGGACAGGGAGAGTCACCCCTCCACTTT. The genes are TRBV7-8 and TRBJ1-6, with 9 bases identical to TRBD1. Germline lookup yields CDR1 SGHVS and CDR2 FQNEAQ. The J segment lost 10 bases and the V segment lost 5 bases, leaving 15 bases of the junction unmatched. This CDR3 is built from 17 residues.

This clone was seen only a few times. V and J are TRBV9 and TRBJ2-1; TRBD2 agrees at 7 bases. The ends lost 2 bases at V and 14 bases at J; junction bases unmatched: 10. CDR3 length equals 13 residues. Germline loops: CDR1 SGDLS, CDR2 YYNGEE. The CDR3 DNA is TGTGCCAGCAGCGTCTACGCTAGCGGAGGCGAGTTCTTC. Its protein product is CASSVYASGGEFF.

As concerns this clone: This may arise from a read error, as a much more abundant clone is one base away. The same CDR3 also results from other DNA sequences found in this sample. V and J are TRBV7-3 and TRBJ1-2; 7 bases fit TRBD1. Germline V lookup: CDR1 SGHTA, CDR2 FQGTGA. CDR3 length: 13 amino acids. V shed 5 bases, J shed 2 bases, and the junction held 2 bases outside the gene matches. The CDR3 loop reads CASSPDRNYGYTF. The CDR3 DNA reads TGTGCCAGCAGCCCGGACAGGAACTATGGCTACACCTTC. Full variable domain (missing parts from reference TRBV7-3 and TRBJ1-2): GAGVSQTPSNKVTEKGKYVELRCDPISGHTALYWYRQSLGQGPEFLIYFQGTGAADDSGLPNDRFFAVRPEGSVSTLKIQRTERGDSAVYLCASSPDRNYGYTFGSGTRLTVV.

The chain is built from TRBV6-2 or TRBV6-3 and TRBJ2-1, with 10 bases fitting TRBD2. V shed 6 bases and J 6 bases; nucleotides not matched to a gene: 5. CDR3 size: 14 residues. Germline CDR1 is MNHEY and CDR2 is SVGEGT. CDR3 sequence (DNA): TGTGCCAGCAGCCCGGGACTAGCGACCAATGAGCAGTTCTTC. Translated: CASSPGLATNEQFF.

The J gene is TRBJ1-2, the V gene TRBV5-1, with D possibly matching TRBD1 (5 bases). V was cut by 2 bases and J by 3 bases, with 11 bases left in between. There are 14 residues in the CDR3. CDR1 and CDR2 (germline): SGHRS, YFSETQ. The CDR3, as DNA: TGCGCCAGCAGCTTAAACAGGAGGGACTATGGCTACACCTTC. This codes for CASSLNRRDYGYTF.

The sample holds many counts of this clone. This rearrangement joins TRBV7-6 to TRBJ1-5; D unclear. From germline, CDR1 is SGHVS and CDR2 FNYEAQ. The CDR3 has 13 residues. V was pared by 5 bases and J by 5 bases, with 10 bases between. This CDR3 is CASSRYEDQPQHF. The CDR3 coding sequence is TGTGCCAGCAGCAGGTACGAGGATCAGCCCCAGCATTTT.

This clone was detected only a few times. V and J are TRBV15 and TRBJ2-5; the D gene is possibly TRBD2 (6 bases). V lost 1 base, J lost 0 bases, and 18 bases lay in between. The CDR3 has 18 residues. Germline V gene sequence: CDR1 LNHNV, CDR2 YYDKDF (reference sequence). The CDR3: CATSRGRWTGVYQETQYF. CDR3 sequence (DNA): TGTGCCACCAGCAGAGGGCGATGGACGGGGGTCTACCAAGAGACCCAGTACTTC.

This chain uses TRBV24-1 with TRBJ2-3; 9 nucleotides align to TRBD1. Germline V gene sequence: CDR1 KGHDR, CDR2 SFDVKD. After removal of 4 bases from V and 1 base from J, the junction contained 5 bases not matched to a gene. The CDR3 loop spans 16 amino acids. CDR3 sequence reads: CATSDPRTGGTDTQYF. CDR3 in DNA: TGTGCCACCAGTGACCCCCGGACAGGGGGCACAGATACGCAGTATTTT.

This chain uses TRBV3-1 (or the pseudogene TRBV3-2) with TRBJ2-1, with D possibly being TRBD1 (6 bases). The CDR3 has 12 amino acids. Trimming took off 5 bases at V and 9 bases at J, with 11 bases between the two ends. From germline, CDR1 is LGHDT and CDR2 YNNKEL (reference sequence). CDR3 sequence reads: CASSSRGIEQFF. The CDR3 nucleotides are TGTGCCAGCAGCTCGAGGGGGATTGAGCAGTTCTTC.

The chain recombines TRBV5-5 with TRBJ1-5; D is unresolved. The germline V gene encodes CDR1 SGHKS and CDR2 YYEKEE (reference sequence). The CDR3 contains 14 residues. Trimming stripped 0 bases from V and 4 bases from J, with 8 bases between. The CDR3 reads CASSLAPGNQPQHF. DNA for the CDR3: TGTGCCAGCAGCTTGGCCCCGGGGAATCAGCCCCAGCATTTT.

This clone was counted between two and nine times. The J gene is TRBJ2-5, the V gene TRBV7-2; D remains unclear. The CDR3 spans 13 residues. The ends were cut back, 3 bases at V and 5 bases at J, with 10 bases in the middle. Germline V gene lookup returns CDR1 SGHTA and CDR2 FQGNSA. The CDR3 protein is CASSLGQPETQYF. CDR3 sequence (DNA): TGTGCCAGCAGCTTGGGCCAGCCGGAGACCCAGTACTTC.

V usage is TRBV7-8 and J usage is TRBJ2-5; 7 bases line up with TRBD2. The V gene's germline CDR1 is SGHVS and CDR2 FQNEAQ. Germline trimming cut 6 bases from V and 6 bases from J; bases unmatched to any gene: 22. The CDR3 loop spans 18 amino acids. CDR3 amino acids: CASRTPLEAGSGMKTQYF. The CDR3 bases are TGTGCCAGCAGAACGCCGTTGGAAGCGGGGAGCGGCATGAAGACCCAGTACTTC. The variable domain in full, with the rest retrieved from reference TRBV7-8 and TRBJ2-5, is GAGVSQSPRYKVAKRGQDVALRCDPISGHVSLFWYQQALGQGPEFLTYFQNEAQLDKSGLPSDRFFAERPEGSVSTLKIQRTQQEDSAVYLCASRTPLEAGSGMKTQYFGPGTRLLVL.

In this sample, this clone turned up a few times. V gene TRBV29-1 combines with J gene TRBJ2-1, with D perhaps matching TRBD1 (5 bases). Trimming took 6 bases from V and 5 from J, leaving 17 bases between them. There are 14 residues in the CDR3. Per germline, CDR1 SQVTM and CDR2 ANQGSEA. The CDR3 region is CSVLGYLGDNEQFF. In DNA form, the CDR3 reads TGCAGCGTCCTTGGATATTTAGGGGACAATGAGCAGTTCTTC.

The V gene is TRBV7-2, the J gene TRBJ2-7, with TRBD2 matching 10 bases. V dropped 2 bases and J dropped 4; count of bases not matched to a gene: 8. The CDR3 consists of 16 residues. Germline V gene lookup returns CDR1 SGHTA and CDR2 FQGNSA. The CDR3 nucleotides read TGTGCCAGCAGCTTAAGCGCTAGCGGGAGTATATACGAGCAGTACTTC. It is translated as CASSLSASGSIYEQYF.

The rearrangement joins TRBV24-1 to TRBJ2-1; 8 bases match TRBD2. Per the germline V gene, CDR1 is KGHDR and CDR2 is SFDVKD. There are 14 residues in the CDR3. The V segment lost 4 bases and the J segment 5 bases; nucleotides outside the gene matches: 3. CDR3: CATSDAGRDNEQFF. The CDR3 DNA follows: TGTGCCACCAGTGACGCCGGGAGGGACAATGAGCAGTTCTTC.

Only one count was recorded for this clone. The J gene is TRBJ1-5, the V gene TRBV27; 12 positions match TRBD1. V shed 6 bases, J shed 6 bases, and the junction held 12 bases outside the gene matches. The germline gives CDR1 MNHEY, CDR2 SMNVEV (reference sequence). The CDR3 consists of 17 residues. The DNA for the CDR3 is TGTGCCAGCAGCCCTTGGGGACAGGGGGCCTATGCTCAGCCCCAGCATTTT. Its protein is CASSPWGQGAYAQPQHF.

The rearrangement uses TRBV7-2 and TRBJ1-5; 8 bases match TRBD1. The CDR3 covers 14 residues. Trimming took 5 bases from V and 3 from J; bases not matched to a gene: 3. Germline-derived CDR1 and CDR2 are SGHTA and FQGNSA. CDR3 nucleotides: TGTGCCAGCAGCCCGGACAGGGACAATCAGCCCCAGCATTTT. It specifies CASSPDRDNQPQHF. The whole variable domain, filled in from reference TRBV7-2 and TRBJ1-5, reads GAGVSQSPSNKVTEKGKDVELRCDPISGHTALYWYRQSLGQGLEFLIYFQGNSAPDKSGLPSDRFSAERTGGSVSTLTIQRTQQEDSAVYLCASSPDRDNQPQHFGDGTRLSIL.

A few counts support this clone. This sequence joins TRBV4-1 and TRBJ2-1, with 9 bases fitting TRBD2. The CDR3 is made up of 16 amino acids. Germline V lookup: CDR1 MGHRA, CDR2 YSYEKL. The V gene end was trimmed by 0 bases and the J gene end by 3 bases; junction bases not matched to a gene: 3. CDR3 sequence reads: CASSQEAAGGYNEQFF. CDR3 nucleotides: TGCGCCAGCAGCCAAGAAGCAGCGGGAGGCTACAATGAGCAGTTCTTC.

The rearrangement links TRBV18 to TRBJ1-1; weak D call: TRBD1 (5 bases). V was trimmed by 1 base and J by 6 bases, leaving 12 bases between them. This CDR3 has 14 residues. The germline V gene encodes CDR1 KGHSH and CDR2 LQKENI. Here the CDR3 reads CASSPQPGLAEAFF. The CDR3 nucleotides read TGTGCCAGCTCACCACAGCCAGGGCTAGCTGAAGCTTTCTTT.

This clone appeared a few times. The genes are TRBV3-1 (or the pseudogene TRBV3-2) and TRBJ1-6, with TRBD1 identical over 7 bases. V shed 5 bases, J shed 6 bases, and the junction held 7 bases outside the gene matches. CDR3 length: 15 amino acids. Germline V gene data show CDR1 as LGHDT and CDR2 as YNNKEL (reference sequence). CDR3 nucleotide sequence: TGTGCCAGCAGCGGTTCAGGGGGTGGTAATTCACCCCTCCACTTT. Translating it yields CASSGSGGGNSPLHF.

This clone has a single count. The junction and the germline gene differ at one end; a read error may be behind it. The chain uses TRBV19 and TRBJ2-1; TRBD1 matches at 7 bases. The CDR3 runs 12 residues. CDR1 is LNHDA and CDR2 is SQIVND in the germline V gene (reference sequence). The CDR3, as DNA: TGTGCCAGTAGTTTAGACAGGGCTGAGCAGTTCTTC. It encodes CASSLDRAEQFF.

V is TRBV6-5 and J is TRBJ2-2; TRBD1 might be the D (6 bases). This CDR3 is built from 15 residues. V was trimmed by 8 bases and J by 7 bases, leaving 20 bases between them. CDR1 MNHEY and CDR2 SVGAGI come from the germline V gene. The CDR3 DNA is TGTGCCAGCTGCCTCCGGACAGAGTTCTACGGGGAGCTGTTTTTT. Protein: CASCLRTEFYGELFF.